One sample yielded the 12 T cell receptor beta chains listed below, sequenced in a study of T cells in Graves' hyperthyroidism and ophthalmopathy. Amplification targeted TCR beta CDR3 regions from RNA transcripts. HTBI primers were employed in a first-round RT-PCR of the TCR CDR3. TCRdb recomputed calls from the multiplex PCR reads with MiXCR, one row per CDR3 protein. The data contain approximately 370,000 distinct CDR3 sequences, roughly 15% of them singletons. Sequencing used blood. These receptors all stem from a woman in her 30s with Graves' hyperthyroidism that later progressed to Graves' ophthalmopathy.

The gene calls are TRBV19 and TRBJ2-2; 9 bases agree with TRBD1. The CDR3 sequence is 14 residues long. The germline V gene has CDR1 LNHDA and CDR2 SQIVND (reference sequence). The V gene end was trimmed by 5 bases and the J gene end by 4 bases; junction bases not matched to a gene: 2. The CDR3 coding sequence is TGTGCCAGTAGTTACAGGGGGCCCACCGGGGAGCTGTTTTTT. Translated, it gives CASSYRGPTGELFF.

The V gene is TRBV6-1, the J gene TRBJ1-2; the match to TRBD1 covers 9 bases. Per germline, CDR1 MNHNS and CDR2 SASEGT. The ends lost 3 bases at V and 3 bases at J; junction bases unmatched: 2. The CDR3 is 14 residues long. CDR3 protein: CASSEWTGDYGYTF. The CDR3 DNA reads TGTGCCAGCAGTGAGTGGACAGGGGACTATGGCTACACCTTC.

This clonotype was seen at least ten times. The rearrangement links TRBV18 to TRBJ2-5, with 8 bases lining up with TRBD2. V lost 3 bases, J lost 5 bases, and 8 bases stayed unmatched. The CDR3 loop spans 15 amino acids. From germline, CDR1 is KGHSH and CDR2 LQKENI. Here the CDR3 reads CASSPGAGVEETQYF. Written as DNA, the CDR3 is TGTGCCAGCTCACCGGGAGCGGGAGTTGAGGAGACCCAGTACTTC.

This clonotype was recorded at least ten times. The CDR3 DNA reads as TGCAGTGCTAGATCGGGACGGGTTCACACTGAAGCTTTCTTT. Translated, it gives CSARSGRVHTEAFF. The rearrangement joins TRBV20-1 to TRBJ1-1; D possibly corresponds to TRBD1 (5 bases). Germline assignment: CDR1 DFQATT and CDR2 SNEGSKA (reference sequence). The length of the CDR3 is 14 residues. Trimming took off 2 bases at V and 3 bases at J, with 13 bases between the two ends.

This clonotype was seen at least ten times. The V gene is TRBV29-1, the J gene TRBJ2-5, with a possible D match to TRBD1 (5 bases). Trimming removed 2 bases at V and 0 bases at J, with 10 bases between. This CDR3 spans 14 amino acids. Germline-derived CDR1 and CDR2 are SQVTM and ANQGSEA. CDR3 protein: CSVELAGYQETQYF. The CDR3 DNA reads TGCAGCGTTGAATTGGCAGGGTACCAAGAGACCCAGTACTTC.

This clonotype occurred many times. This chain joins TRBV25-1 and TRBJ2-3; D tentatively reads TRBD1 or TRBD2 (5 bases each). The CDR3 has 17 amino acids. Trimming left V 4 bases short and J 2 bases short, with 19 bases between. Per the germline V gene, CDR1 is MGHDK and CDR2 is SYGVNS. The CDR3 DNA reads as TGTGCCAGCAGTGCGACCGGGACGCAAACCTACACAGATACGCAGTATTTT. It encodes CASSATGTQTYTDTQYF.

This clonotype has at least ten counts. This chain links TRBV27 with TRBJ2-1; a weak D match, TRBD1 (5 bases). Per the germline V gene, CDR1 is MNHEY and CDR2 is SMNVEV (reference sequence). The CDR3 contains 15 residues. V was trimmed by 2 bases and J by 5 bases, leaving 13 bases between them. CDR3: CASSLQGVTHNEQFF. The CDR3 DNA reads TGTGCCAGCAGTTTACAAGGGGTTACACACAATGAGCAGTTCTTC.

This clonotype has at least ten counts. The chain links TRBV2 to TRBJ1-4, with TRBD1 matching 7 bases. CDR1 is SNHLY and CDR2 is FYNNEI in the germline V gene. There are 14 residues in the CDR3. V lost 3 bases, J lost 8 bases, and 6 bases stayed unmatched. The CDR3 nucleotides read TGTGCCAGCAGTGACGACAGGGTTTGGGAAAAACTGTTTTTT. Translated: CASSDDRVWEKLFF.

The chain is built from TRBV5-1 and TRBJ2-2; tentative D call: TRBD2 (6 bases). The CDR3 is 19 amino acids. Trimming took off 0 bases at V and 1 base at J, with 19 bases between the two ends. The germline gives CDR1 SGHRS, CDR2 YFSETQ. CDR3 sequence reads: CASSLGGEKTHRNTGELFF. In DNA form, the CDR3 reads TGCGCCAGCAGCTTGGGGGGGGAGAAGACCCACCGGAACACCGGGGAGCTGTTTTTT.

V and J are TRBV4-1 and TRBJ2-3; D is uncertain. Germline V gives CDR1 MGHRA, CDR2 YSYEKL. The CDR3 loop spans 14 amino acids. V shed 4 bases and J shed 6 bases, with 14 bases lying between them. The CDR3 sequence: CASSPSKLRDTQYF. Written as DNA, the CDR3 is TGCGCCAGCAGCCCATCCAAGCTCCGGGATACGCAGTATTTT.

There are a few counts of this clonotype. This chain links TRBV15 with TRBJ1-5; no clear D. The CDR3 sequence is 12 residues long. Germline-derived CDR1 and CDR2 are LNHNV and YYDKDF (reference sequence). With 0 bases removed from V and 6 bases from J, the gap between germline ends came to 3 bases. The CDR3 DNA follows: TGTGCCACCAGCAGAGATAGTCAGCCCCAGCATTTT. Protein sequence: CATSRDSQPQHF.

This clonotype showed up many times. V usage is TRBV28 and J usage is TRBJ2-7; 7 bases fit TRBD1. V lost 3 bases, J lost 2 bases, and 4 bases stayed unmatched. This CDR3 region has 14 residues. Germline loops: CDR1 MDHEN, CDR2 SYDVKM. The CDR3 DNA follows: TGTGCCAGCAGTTTGAGGGGACAGCCCTACGAGCAGTACTTC. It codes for CASSLRGQPYEQYF.